The rows below give T cell receptor beta chains drawn from one sample of a study of beta chain features in type 1 diabetes. The protocol was immunoSEQ multiplex PCR, while the TCRdb copy is restricted to in-frame clones and leaves out a portion. The sample lists over 300,000 clones, 6.5% to 10% seen once, with 0.44% in the top ten. Sequencing was performed on central memory CD4+ T cells from blood. Receptors were obtained from a young woman in good health. The CDR3 runs from the conserved cysteine through the conserved F or W. Fields, in order: V gene, D gene, J gene, clone size, CDR3 DNA, CDR3 protein. D genes are given only for firm matches. Where a row states a size, it is once, few, many or the class of an expanded clone; other rows omit it.

>TRBV5-1|-|TRBJ2-7|-
TGCGCCAGCAGCCAAAACAGTGGCTCCTACGAGCAGTACTTC
CASSQNSGSYEQYF
>TRBV7-2|-|TRBJ2-2|-
TGTGCCAGCAGCCCCGAGCTATGGGAGCTGTTTTTT
CASSPELWELFF
>TRBV5-1|TRBD2|TRBJ2-7|-
TGCGCCAGCAGCAGGACCGGGACTAGCCTCTACGAGCAGTACTTC
CASSRTGTSLYEQYF
>TRBV6-5|-|TRBJ2-4|few
TGTGCCAGCAGTTACTCGGTCAGGGCCCCCATTCAGTACTTC
CASSYSVRAPIQYF
>TRBV6-5|-|TRBJ2-2|-
TGTGCCAGCAGCAATAGGCACGGACACACCGGGGAGCTGTTTTTT
CASSNRHGHTGELFF
>TRBV5-1|TRBD1|TRBJ1-4|-
TGCGCCAGCAGCTTGGCGGGACAGGGAAGTGAAAAACTGTTTTTT
CASSLAGQGSEKLFF
>TRBV6-5|-|TRBJ2-7|-
TGTGCCAGCAGTTCCGCAACTAGTGACGCGCAGTACTTC
CASSSATSDAQYF
>TRBV7-9|-|TRBJ2-7|few
TGTGCCAGCAGCTTTGACAACCTGCCCTACGAGCAGTACTTC
CASSFDNLPYEQYF
>TRBV7-9|-|TRBJ1-2|few
TGTGCCAGCAGCTTATTGTTAAACTATGGCTACACCTTC
CASSLLLNYGYTF
>TRBV4-1|-|TRBJ1-2|-
TGCGCCAGCAGCCAAAATGGAATGCAGGGAGCTTATGGCTACACCTTC
CASSQNGMQGAYGYTF
>TRBV2|TRBD2|TRBJ2-1|-
TGTGCCAGCAGTATACTCAGATCCGGGACTACTCCCGGTGAGCAGTTCTTC
CASSILRSGTTPGEQFF
>TRBV19|TRBD1|TRBJ1-5|-
TGTGCCAGTAGGGACAGGTTTCCCGCCAATCAGCCCCAGCATTTT
CASRDRFPANQPQHF
>TRBV6-6|TRBD2|TRBJ2-3|few
TGTGCCAGCTCCGGTAGCGGGAGTACGGATACGCAGTATTTT
CASSGSGSTDTQYF
>TRBV25-1|TRBD2|TRBJ2-7|-
TGTGCCAGCAGTCAAAATACACCCGGGACTAGCGGAACCTACGAGCAGTACTTC
CASSQNTPGTSGTYEQYF
>TRBV7-2|TRBD1|TRBJ1-1|many
TGTGCCAGCAGCGCACAGGGGGCGTCTGAAGCTTTCTTT
CASSAQGASEAFF
>TRBV5-1|-|TRBJ2-6|few
TGCGCCAGCAGCTACGGAGGCTCTGGGGCCAACGTCCTGACTTTC
CASSYGGSGANVLTF
>TRBV7-2|-|TRBJ2-5|few
TGTGCCAGCAGCTTGTCAATGCAAGAGACCCAGTACTTC
CASSLSMQETQYF
>TRBV7-2|-|TRBJ2-1|many
TGTGCCAGCAGTCCGGACAGCAGCTCCTACAATGAGCAGTTCTTC
CASSPDSSSYNEQFF
>TRBV10-2|-|TRBJ2-4|-
TGCGCCAGCAGTAGGGGCATGAACTTCGACATTCAGTACTTC
CASSRGMNFDIQYF
>TRBV29-1|-|TRBJ1-1|-
TGCAGCGTTGGCCGGAACAGAGATTACACTGAAGCTTTCTTT
CSVGRNRDYTEAFF
>TRBV25-1|-|TRBJ2-7|many
TGTGCCAGCAGCGGTTTCGACGAGCAGTACTTC
CASSGFDEQYF
>TRBV18|-|TRBJ2-1|-
TGTGCCAGCTCCGACCAACAACAGGGATACAATGAGCAGTTCTTC
CASSDQQQGYNEQFF
>TRBV5-4|TRBD1|TRBJ1-2|few
TGTGCCAGCAGCTCGCCCGGGACAGAGTATGGCTACACCTTC
CASSSPGTEYGYTF
>TRBV28|TRBD2|TRBJ2-5|few
TGTGCCAGCAGTTTGTTAGCGGGAGGAGAGACCCAGTACTTC
CASSLLAGGETQYF
>TRBV11-1|TRBD2|TRBJ2-1|-
TGTGCCAGCAGCTTCGGCGGGAGGGCCTTAAATGAGCAGTTCTTC
CASSFGGRALNEQFF
>TRBV13|-|TRBJ2-3|-
TGTGCCAGCAGCCCCAGACCGACAGGAGATACGCAGTATTTT
CASSPRPTGDTQYF
>TRBV10-2|-|TRBJ2-3|-
TGTGCCAGCAGACAGGGAGGGTGGAACACAGATACGCAGTATTTT
CASRQGGWNTDTQYF
>TRBV4-3|-|TRBJ2-5|-
TGCGCCAGCAGCCAAGATGCTAGCCAAGAGACCCAGTACTTC
CASSQDASQETQYF
>TRBV14|-|TRBJ1-1|few
TGTGCCAGCAGCCAAGATACGTTTACTGAAGCTTTCTTT
CASSQDTFTEAFF
>TRBV7-9|-|TRBJ1-1|-
TGTGCCAGCAGCGTACAGGATATGAACACTGAAGCTTTCTTT
CASSVQDMNTEAFF
>TRBV5-1|TRBD2|TRBJ2-2|few
TGCGCCAGCAGTGGGAGACTAGCGGATACCGGGGAGCTGTTTTTT
CASSGRLADTGELFF
>TRBV7-2|-|TRBJ2-4|-
TGCGCCAGCAGCCAAGATGACAGAACTAAAAACATTCAGTACTTC
CASSQDDRTKNIQYF
>TRBV7-9|-|TRBJ1-1|few
TGTGCCAGCAGCTTAGCGCCCCCGGCGAACACTGAAGCTTTCTTT
CASSLAPPANTEAFF
>TRBV7-2|-|TRBJ2-1|-
TGTGCCAGCAGCTTACTAGTAGAGATTGAGCAGTTCTTC
CASSLLVEIEQFF
>TRBV7-9|TRBD2|TRBJ2-7|-
TGTGCCAGCAGCCCGGCGCGCGGGAGGGCGTTCGAGCAGTACTTC
CASSPARGRAFEQYF
>TRBV19|-|TRBJ2-7|few
TGTGCCAGTAGTCCAGGGGGGACCTCCTACGAGCAGTACTTC
CASSPGGTSYEQYF
>TRBV18|-|TRBJ2-3|many
TGTGCCAGCTCACCAGCTCAATGGGATACGCAGTATTTT
CASSPAQWDTQYF
>TRBV7-2|TRBD2|TRBJ2-1|few
TGTGCCAGCATCGCCGGCGGGAGCTCCTACAATGAGCAGTTCTTC
CASIAGGSSYNEQFF
>TRBV11-3|TRBD2|TRBJ2-1|few
TGTGCCAGCAGCCCCGGGGGGTCGAACAATGAGCAGTTCTTC
CASSPGGSNNEQFF
>TRBV7-9|-|TRBJ1-1|few
TGTGCCAGCAGCTTTGGTTTGAACACTGAAGCTTTCTTT
CASSFGLNTEAFF
>TRBV29-1|TRBD2|TRBJ2-3|-
TGCAGCGTTGGGCGGGGACTAGCGGGAGGAACAGATACGCAGTATTTT
CSVGRGLAGGTDTQYF
>TRBV29-1|-|TRBJ2-7|few
TGCAGCGTCTTAGCGTTGGGCGGTGCCGCCTCCTACGAGCAGTACTTC
CSVLALGGAASYEQYF
>TRBV18|TRBD2|TRBJ2-1|many
TGTGCCAGCTCACCCAGGACTAGCGGGTTCAATGAGCAGTTCTTC
CASSPRTSGFNEQFF